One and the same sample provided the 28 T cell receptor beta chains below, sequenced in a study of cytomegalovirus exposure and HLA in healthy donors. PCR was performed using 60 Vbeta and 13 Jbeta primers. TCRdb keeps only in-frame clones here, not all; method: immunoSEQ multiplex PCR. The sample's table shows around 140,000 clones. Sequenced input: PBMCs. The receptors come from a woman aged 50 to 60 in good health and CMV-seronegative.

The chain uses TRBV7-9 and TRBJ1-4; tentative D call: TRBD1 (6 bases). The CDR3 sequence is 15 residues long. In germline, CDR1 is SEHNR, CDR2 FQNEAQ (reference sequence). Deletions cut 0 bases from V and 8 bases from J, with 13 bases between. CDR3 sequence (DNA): TGTGCCAGCAGCTTAGCACAGGGTAAAGTGGAAAAACTGTTTTTT. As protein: CASSLAQGKVEKLFF.

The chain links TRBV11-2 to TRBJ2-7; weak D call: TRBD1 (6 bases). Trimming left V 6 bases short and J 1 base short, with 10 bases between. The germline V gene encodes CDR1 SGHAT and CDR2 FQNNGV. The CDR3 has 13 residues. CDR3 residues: CASRRDTSYEQYF. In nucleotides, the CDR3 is TGTGCCAGCAGACGGGACACGTCCTACGAGCAGTACTTC.

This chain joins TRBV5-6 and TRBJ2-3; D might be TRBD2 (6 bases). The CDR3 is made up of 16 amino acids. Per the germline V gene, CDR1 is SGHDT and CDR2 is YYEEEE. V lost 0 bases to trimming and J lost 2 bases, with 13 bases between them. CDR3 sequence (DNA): TGTGCCAGCAGCTTGGTTATCGGGGGACTCACAGATACGCAGTATTTT. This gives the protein CASSLVIGGLTDTQYF.

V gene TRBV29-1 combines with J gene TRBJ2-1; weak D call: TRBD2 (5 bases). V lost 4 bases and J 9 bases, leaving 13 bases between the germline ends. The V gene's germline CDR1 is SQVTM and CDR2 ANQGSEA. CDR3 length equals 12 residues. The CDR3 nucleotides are TGCAGCGTTGTTTCCCCAGGAGGTGAGCAGTTCTTC. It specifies CSVVSPGGEQFF.

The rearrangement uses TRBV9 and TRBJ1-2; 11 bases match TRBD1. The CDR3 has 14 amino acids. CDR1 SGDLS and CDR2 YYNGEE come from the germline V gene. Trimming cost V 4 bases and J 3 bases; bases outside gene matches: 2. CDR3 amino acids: CASSRGQGDYGYTF. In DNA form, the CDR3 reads TGTGCCAGCAGCAGGGGACAGGGGGACTATGGCTACACCTTC.

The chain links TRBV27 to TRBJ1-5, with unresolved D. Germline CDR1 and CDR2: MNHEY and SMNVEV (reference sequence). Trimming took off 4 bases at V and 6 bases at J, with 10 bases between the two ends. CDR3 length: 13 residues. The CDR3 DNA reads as TGTGCCAGCAGTTCTTATTCTAGTCAGCCCCAGCATTTT. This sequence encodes CASSSYSSQPQHF.

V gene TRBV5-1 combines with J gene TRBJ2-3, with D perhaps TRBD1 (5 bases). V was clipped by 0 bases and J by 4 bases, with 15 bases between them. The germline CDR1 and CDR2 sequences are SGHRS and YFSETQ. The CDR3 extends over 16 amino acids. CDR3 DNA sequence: TGCGCCAGCAGCTTGGCTGGACATGCTGCCCCAGATACGCAGTATTTT. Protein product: CASSLAGHAAPDTQYF.

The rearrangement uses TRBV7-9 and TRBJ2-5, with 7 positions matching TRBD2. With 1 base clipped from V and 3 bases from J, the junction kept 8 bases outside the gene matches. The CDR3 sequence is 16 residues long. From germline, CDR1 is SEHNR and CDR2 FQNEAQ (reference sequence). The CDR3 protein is CASSLEPSGIKETQYF. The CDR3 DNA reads TGTGCCAGCAGCTTAGAACCTAGCGGCATTAAAGAGACCCAGTACTTC.

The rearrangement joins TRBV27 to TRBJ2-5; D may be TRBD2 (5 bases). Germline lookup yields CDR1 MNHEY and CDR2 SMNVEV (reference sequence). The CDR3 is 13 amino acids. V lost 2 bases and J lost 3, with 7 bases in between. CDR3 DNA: TGTGCCAGCAGTTTACGGCGGGAAGAGACCCAGTACTTC. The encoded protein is CASSLRREETQYF.

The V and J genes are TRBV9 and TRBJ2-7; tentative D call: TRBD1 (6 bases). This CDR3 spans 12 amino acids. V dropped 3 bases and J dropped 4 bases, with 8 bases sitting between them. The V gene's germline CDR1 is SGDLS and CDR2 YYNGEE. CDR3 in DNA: TGTGCCAGCAGCGCACAGGGTTACGAGCAGTACTTC. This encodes CASSAQGYEQYF. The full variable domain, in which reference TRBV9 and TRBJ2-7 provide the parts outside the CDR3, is DSGVTQTPKHLITATGQRVTLRCSPRSGDLSVYWYQQSLDQGLQFLIQYYNGEERAKGNILERFSAQQFPDLHSELNLSSLELGDSALYFCASSAQGYEQYFGPGTRLTVT.

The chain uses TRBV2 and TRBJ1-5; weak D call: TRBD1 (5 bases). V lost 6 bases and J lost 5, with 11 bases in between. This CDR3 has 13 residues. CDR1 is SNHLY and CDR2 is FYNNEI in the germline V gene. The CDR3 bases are TGTGCCAGCAGCTCCCAAGGGGATCAGCCCCAGCATTTT. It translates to CASSSQGDQPQHF.

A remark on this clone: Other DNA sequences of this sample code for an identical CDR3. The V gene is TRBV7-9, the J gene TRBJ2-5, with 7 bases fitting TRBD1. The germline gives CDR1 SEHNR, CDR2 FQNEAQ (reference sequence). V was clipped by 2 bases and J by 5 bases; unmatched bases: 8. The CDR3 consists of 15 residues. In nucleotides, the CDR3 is TGTGCCAGCAGCTTACGACAGGGCTTCAGCGAGACCCAGTACTTC. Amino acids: CASSLRQGFSETQYF. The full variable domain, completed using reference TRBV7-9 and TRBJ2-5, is DTGVSQNPRHKITKRGQNVTFRCDPISEHNRLYWYRQTLGQGPEFLTYFQNEAQLEKSRLLSDRFSAERPKGSFSTLEIQRTEQGDSAMYLCASSLRQGFSETQYFGPGTRLLVL.

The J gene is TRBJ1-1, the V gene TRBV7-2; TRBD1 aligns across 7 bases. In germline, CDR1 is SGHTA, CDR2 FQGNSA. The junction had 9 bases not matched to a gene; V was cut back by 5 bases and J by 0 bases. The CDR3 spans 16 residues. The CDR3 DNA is TGTGCCAGCAGCCCCTACAGGGGACCGGTGAACACTGAAGCTTTCTTT. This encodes CASSPYRGPVNTEAFF.

The CDR3 DNA follows: TGTGCCACCAGCAGAGATCTGAGCGGAGGCAATGAGCAGTTCTTC. Amino acids: CATSRDLSGGNEQFF. J is TRBJ2-1 and V is TRBV15; the D gene is possibly TRBD2 (5 bases). Looked up from germline, CDR1 is LNHNV and CDR2 is YYDKDF (reference sequence). Between the trimmed V and J ends, which lost 0 bases and 6 bases, there was a span of 12 bases. The CDR3 length is 15 residues.

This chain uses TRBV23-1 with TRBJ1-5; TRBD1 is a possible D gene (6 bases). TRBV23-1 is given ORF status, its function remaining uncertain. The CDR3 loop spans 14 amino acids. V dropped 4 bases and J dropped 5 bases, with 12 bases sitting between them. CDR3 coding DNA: TGCGCCAGCAGTCCCTCGAAGGGGGATCAGCCCCAGCATTTT. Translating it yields CASSPSKGDQPQHF.

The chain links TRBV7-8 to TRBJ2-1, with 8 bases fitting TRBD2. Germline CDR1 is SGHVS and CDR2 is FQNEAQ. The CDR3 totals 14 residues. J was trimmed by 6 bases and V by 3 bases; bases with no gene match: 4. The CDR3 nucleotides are TGTGCCAGCAGCTTCGGGAGGGACGTCAATGAGCAGTTCTTC. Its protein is CASSFGRDVNEQFF.

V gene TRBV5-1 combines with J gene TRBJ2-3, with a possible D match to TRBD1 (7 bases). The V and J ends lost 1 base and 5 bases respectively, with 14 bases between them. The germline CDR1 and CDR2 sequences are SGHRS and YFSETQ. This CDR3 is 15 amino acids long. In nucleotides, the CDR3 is TGCGCCAGCAGCTTGTGGAGGGGGCCAAGAGATACGCAGTATTTT. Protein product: CASSLWRGPRDTQYF.

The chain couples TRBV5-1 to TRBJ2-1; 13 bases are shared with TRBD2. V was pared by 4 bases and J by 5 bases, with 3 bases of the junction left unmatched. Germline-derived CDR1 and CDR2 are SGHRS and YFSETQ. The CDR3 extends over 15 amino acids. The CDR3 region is CASSRTSGRNNEQFF. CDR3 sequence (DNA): TGCGCCAGCAGCCGGACTAGCGGGAGAAACAATGAGCAGTTCTTC.

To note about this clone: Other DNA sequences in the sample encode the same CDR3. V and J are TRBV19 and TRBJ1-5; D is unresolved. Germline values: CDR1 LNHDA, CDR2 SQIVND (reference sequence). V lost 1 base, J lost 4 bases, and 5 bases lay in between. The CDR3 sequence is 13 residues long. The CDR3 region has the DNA TGTGCCAGTAGTATAGGCTATAATCAGCCCCAGCATTTT. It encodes CASSIGYNQPQHF.

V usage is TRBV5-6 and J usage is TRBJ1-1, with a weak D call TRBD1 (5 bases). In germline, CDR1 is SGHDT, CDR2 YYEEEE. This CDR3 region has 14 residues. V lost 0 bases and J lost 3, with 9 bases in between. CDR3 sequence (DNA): TGTGCCAGCAGCTTGGTTGGGGGGGACACTGAAGCTTTCTTT. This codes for CASSLVGGDTEAFF.

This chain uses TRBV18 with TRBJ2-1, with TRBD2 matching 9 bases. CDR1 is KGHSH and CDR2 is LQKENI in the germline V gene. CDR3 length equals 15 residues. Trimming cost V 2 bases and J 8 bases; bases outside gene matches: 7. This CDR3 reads CASSPSSGSFYEQFF. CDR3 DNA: TGTGCCAGCTCACCAAGTAGCGGGAGTTTTTATGAGCAGTTCTTC. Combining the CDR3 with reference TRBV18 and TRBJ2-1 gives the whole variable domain NAGVMQNPRHLVRRRGQEARLRCSPMKGHSHVYWYRQLPEEGLKFMVYLQKENIIDESGMPKERFSAEFPKEGPSILRIQQVVRGDSAAYFCASSPSSGSFYEQFFGPGTRLTVL.

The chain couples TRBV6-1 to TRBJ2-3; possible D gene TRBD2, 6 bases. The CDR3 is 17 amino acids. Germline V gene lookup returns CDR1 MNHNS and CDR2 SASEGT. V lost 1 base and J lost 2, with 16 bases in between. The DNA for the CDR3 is TGTGCCAGCAGTGAAGGCATGGCGGGACCTTTCACAGATACGCAGTATTTT. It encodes CASSEGMAGPFTDTQYF.

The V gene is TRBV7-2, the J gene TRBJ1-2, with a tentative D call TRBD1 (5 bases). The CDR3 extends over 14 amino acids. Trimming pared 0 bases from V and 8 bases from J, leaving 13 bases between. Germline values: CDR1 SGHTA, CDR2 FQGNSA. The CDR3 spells CASSLAAREGGYTF. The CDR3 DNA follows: TGTGCCAGCAGCTTAGCCGCCAGGGAGGGAGGCTACACCTTC.

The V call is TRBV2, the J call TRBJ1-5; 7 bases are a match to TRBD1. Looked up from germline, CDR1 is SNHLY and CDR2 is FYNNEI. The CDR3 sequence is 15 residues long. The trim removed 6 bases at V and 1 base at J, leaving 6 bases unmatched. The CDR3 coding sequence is TGTGCCAGCAGCTTGAACAGGGGCAGCAATCAGCCCCAGCATTTT. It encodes CASSLNRGSNQPQHF.

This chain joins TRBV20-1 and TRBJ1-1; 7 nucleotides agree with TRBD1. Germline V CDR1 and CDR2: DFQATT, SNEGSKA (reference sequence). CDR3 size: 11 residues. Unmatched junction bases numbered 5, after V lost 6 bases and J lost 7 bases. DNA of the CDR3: TGCAGTGCAGGGACAGTGGGTGAAGCTTTCTTT. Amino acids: CSAGTVGEAFF.

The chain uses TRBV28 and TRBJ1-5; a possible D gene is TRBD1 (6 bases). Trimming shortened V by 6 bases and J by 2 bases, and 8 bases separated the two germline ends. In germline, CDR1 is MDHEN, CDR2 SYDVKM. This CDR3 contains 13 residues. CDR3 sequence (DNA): TGTGCCAGCAGGAGACAGGGCAATCAGCCCCAGCATTTT. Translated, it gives CASRRQGNQPQHF. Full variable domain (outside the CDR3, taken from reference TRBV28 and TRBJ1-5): DVKVTQSSRYLVKRTGEKVFLECVQDMDHENMFWYRQDPGLGLRLIYFSYDVKMKEKGDIPEGYSVSREKKERFSLILESASTNQTSMYLCASRRQGNQPQHFGDGTRLSIL.

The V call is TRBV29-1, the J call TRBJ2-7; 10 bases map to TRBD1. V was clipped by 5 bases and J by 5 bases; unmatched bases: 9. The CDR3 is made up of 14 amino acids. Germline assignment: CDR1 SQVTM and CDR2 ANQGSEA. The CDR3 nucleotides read TGCAGCGTTATTACCGGGACAGGGGAAGACGAGCAGTACTTC. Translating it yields CSVITGTGEDEQYF.

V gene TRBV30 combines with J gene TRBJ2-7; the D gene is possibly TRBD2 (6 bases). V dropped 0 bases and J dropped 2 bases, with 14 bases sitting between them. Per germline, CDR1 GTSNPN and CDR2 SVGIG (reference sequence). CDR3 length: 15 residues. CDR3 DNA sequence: TGTGCCTGGAGTGTACTCTTGGCGGGGACCTACGAGCAGTACTTC. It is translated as CAWSVLLAGTYEQYF.